Shown below are 10 T cell receptor beta chains from a single sample sequenced in a study of shared clonotypes between healthy human individuals. Positive CCR7 selection of CD45RO-negative cells yielded the naive CD8 cells, and terminally differentiated effector memory CD45RA+ cells were excluded. The method was immunoSEQ multiplex PCR; TCRdb's version includes in-frame clones alone and lacks a portion of them. Of about 1.9 million clones listed, approximately 92% are singletons. The sequenced material came from naive CD8+ T cells from PBMCs. All receptors derive from a man younger than 30 in good health. Some clones in this sample may be carry-over from other donors' samples.

The chain couples TRBV28 to TRBJ2-7, with D possibly matching TRBD1 (7 bases). The CDR3 covers 16 residues. Trimming pared 2 bases from V and 3 bases from J, leaving 17 bases between. Germline values: CDR1 MDHEN, CDR2 SYDVKM. The DNA of the CDR3 is TGTGCCAGCAGTTTAATGGGCGGGACAGTGGACTACGAGCAGTACTTC. The encoded protein is CASSLMGGTVDYEQYF.

The V call is TRBV9, the J call TRBJ2-2; D is possibly TRBD1 (6 bases). Germline CDR1 is SGDLS and CDR2 is YYNGEE. Deletions cut 4 bases from V and 2 bases from J, with 18 bases between. CDR3 length: 17 residues. CDR3 nucleotides: TGTGCCAGCAGCCTGAGTGGCAGGGACACTAACACCGGGGAGCTGTTTTTT. Translated, it gives CASSLSGRDTNTGELFF. The entire variable domain, with the rest obtained from reference TRBV9 and TRBJ2-2, is as follows: DSGVTQTPKHLITATGQRVTLRCSPRSGDLSVYWYQQSLDQGLQFLIQYYNGEERAKGNILERFSAQQFPDLHSELNLSSLELGDSALYFCASSLSGRDTNTGELFFGEGSRLTVL.

The gene calls are TRBV28 and TRBJ2-1; the D gene is possibly TRBD1 (8 bases). The CDR3 covers 16 residues. V was shortened by 0 bases and J by 5 bases, with 14 bases between the two germline ends. Germline CDR1 and CDR2: MDHEN and SYDVKM. The CDR3 DNA is TGTGCCAGCAGTTTATGGACAGGGGAGGGCCACAATGAGCAGTTCTTC. Protein sequence: CASSLWTGEGHNEQFF.

The CDR3 coding sequence is TGCGCCAGCAGTGAGTCGCGACGAGACACAGATACGCAGTATTTT. The encoded protein is CASSESRRDTDTQYF. The V call is TRBV10-2, the J call TRBJ2-3, with D unresolved. CDR3 size: 15 residues. The germline V gene has CDR1 WSHSY and CDR2 SAAADI. The ends were cut back, 0 bases at V and 2 bases at J, with 9 bases in the middle.

This clone is a singleton in its sample. The J gene is TRBJ2-5, the V gene TRBV4-1, with TRBD1 identical over 8 bases. The J segment lost 5 bases and the V segment lost 2 bases, leaving 16 bases of the junction unmatched. The germline CDR1 and CDR2 sequences are MGHRA and YSYEKL. The CDR3 has 18 amino acids. CDR3 loop: CASSQITRKTGAGETQYF. DNA for the CDR3: TGCGCCAGCAGCCAAATTACCCGAAAGACAGGGGCGGGCGAGACCCAGTACTTC.

The rearrangement joins TRBV4-1 to TRBJ1-2, with 9 bases matching TRBD1. Trimming at V came to 6 bases and at J to 7 bases, leaving 12 bases not matched to a gene. Germline V gene lookup returns CDR1 MGHRA and CDR2 YSYEKL. CDR3 length: 15 amino acids. CDR3 nucleotides: TGCGCCAGCAGTCATGGAACAGGGGGCGTTCGTGGCTACACCTTC. Translated, it gives CASSHGTGGVRGYTF.

The rearrangement links TRBV7-3 to TRBJ2-6; TRBD1 matches at 9 bases. Germline-derived CDR1 and CDR2 are SGHTA and FQGTGA. The junction had 7 bases not matched to a gene; V was cut back by 1 base and J by 3 bases. The CDR3 consists of 18 residues. CDR3 region: CASSLNPRTGVGANVLTF. The CDR3 nucleotides read TGTGCCAGCAGCTTAAATCCTCGGACAGGGGTTGGGGCCAACGTCCTGACTTTC.

The chain has TRBV27 and TRBJ2-1; D not certain. V lost 5 bases and J lost 3, with 8 bases in between. Germline values: CDR1 MNHEY, CDR2 SMNVEV (reference sequence). The CDR3 is 13 residues long. The CDR3 sequence: CASSRAIYNEQFF. As DNA, the CDR3 is TGTGCCAGCAGTCGGGCCATCTACAATGAGCAGTTCTTC.

The chain employs TRBV4-3 and TRBJ1-3; D might be TRBD1 (6 bases). Trimming removed 4 bases at V and 15 bases at J, with 16 bases between. This CDR3 spans 12 amino acids. Germline loops: CDR1 LGHNA, CDR2 YSLEER. CDR3 DNA: TGCGCCAGCAGCCGGGGCGGGGGCCAGAGATATTTT. Its translation is CASSRGGGQRYF.

The V call is TRBV6-1, the J call TRBJ1-3; D call uncertain. The CDR3 consists of 15 residues. The germline V gene encodes CDR1 MNHNS and CDR2 SASEGT. Trimming took off 7 bases at V and 3 bases at J, with 16 bases between the two ends. The CDR3 region is CASTSSRVLGNTIYF. Here the CDR3 DNA reads TGTGCCAGCACCTCGTCTCGGGTACTTGGAAACACCATATATTTT.